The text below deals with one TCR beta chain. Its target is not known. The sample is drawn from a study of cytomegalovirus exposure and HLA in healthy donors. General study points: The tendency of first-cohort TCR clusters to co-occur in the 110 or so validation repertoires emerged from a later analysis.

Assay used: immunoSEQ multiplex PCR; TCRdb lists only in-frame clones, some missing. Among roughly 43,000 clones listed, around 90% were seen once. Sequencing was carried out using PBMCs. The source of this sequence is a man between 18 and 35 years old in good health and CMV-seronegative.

CDR3 nucleotides: TGTGCCAGCAGCGACAGGGTTTCCTACGAGCAGTACTTC. It yields the protein CASSDRVSYEQYF. This rearrangement joins TRBV27 to TRBJ2-7; 7 positions match TRBD1. V was pared by 6 bases and J by 1 base, with 3 bases of the junction left unmatched. CDR1 and CDR2 from the germline V gene are MNHEY and SMNVEV (reference sequence). CDR3 length: 13 amino acids.